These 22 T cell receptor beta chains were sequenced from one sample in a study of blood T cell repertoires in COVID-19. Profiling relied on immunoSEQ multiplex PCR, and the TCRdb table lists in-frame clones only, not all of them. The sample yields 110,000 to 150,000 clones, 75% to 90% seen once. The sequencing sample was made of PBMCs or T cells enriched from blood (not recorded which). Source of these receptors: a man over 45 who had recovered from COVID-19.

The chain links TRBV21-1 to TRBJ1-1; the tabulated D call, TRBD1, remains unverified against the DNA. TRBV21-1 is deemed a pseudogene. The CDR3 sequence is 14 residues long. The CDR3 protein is CASSPDRANTEAFF. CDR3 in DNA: TGTGCCAGCAGCCCGGACAGGGCCAACACTGAAGCTTTCTTT.

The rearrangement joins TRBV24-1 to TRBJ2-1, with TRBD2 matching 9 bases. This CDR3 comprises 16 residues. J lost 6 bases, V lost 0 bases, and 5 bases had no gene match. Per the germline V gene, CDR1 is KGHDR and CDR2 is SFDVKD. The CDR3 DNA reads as TGTGCCACCAGTGATTTGGTTGCGGGAGGGTTCAATGAGCAGTTCTTC. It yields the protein CATSDLVAGGFNEQFF.

CDR3: CASSIGGRIPYNEQFF. The CDR3 nucleotides read TGTGCCAGCAGCATAGGTGGGAGGATCCCTTACAATGAGCAGTTCTTC. This chain joins TRBV14 and TRBJ2-1; perhaps TRBD2 as D (6 bases). Looked up from germline, CDR1 is SGHDN and CDR2 is FVKESK. The CDR3 spans 16 residues. V lost 5 bases, J lost 4 bases, and 18 bases lay in between.

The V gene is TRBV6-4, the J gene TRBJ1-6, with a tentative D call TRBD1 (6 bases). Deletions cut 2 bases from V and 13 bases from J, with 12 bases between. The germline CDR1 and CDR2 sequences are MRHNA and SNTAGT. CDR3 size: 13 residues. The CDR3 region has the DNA TGTGCCAGCAGTGACCTTACAGGGACCCCCCTCCACTTT. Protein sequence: CASSDLTGTPLHF.

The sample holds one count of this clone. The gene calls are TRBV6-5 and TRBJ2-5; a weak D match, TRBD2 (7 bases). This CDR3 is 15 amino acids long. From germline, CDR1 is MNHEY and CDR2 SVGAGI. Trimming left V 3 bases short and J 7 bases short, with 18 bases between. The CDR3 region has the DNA TGTGCCAGCAGTTATATCCCGGGCGGGGGCGCGACCCAGTACTTC. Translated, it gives CASSYIPGGGATQYF.

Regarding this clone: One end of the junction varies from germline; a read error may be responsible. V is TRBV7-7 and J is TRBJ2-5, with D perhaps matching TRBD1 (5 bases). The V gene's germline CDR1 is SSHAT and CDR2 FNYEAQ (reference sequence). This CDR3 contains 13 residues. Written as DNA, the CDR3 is TGTGCTAGCAGCTTTCCAGGGCAAGAGACCCAGTACTTC. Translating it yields CASSFPGQETQYF. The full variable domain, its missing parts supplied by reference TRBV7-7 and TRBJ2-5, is GAGVSQSPRYKVTKRGQDVTLRCDPISSHATLYWYQQALGQGPEFLTYFNYEAQPDKSGLPSDRFSAERPEGSISTLTIQRTEQRDSAMYRCASSFPGQETQYFGPGTRLLVL.

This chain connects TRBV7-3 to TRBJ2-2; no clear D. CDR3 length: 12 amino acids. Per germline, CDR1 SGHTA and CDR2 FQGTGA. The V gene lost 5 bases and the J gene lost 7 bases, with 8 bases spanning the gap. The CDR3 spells CASSPGGGELFF. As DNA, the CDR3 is TGTGCCAGCAGCCCGGGTGGCGGGGAGCTGTTTTTT.

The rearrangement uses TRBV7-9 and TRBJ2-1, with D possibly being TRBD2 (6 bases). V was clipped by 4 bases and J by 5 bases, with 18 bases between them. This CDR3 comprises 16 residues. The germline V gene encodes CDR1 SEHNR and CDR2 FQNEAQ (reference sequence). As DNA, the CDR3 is TGTGCCAGCAGCTCACCTATGGGGACTCCGAACAATGAGCAGTTCTTC. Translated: CASSSPMGTPNNEQFF.

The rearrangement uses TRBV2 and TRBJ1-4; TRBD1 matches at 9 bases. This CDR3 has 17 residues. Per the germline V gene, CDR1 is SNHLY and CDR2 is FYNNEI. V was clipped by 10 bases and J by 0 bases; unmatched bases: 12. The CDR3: CATIPGTGLSTNEKLFF. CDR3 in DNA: TGTGCCACGATCCCAGGGACAGGGCTTTCAACTAATGAAAAACTGTTTTTT.

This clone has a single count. The CDR3 is CASSYQGYNQPQHF. CDR3 DNA: TGTGCCAGCAGCTATCAGGGTTACAATCAGCCCCAGCATTTT. The rearrangement uses TRBV6-5 and TRBJ1-5; TRBD1 is a possible D gene (5 bases). The CDR3 has 14 amino acids. CDR1 is MNHEY and CDR2 is SVGAGI in the germline V gene. V was pared by 6 bases and J by 3 bases, with 12 bases between.

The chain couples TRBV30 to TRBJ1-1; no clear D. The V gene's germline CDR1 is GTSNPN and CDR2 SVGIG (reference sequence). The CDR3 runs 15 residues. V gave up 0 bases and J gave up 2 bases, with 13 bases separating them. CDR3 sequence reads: CAWSVPGSFNTEAFF. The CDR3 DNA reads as TGTGCCTGGAGTGTACCGGGGTCCTTTAACACTGAAGCTTTCTTT.

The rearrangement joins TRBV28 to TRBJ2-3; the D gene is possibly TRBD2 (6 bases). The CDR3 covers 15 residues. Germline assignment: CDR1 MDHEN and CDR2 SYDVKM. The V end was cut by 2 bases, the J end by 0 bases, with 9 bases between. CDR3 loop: CASSLSGPSTDTQYF. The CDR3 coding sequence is TGTGCCAGCAGTTTAAGCGGGCCCAGCACAGATACGCAGTATTTT. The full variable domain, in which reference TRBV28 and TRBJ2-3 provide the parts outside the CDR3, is DVKVTQSSRYLVKRTGEKVFLECVQDMDHENMFWYRQDPGLGLRLIYFSYDVKMKEKGDIPEGYSVSREKKERFSLILESASTNQTSMYLCASSLSGPSTDTQYFGPGTRLTVL.

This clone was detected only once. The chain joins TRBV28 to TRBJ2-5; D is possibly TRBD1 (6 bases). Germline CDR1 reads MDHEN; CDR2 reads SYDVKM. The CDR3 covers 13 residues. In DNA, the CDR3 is TGTGCGTCTGGAAAGGGGGTCCAAGAGACCCAGTACTTC. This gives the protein CASGKGVQETQYF.

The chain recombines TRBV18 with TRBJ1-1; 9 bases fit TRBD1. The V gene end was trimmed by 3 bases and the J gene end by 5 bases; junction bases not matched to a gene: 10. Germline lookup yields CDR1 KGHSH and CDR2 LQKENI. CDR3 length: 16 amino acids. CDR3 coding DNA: TGTGCCAGCTCACCCCCTTTGACAGGGGGAAGGACTGAAGCTTTCTTT. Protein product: CASSPPLTGGRTEAFF.

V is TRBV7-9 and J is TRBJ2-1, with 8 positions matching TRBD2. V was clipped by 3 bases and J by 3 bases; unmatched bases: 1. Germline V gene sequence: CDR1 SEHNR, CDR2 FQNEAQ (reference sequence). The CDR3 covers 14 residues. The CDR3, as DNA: TGTGCCAGCAGCTTTAGCGGGAACTACAATGAGCAGTTCTTC. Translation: CASSFSGNYNEQFF.

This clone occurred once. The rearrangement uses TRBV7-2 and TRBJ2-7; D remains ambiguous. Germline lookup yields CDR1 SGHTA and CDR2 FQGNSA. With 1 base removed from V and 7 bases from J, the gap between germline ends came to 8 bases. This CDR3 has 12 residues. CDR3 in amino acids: CASSLGPVEQYF. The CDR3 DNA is TGTGCCAGCAGCTTAGGGCCAGTGGAGCAGTACTTC.

The CDR3 DNA reads TGTGCCAGCAGCCAAGCCAGCAGGGGAGGCTACACCTTC. This sequence encodes CASSQASRGGYTF. This chain connects TRBV3-1 (or the pseudogene TRBV3-2) to TRBJ1-2, with D possibly TRBD1 on 6 matching bases. V was clipped by 1 base and J by 8 bases, with 11 bases between them. Germline CDR1 reads LGHDT; CDR2 reads YNNKEL (reference sequence). The CDR3 runs 13 residues.

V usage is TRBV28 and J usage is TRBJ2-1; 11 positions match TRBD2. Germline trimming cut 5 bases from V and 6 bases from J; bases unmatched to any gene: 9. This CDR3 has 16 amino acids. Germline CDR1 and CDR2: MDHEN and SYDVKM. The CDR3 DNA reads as TGTGCCAGCAGTCGCGCGGGTAGCGGGAGGGTCAATGAGCAGTTCTTC. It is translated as CASSRAGSGRVNEQFF.

The DNA for the CDR3 is TGTGCCAGCAGTTACACCCAGGCACCCCTCCACTTT. This gives the protein CASSYTQAPLHF. The V gene is TRBV6-5, the J gene TRBJ1-6; D call uncertain. Germline-derived CDR1 and CDR2 are MNHEY and SVGAGI. V lost 2 bases and J lost 11, with 7 bases in between. The CDR3 is made up of 12 amino acids.

The CDR3 spells CASSVDRAYEQYF. CDR3 sequence (DNA): TGCGCCAGCAGCGTGGACAGGGCCTACGAGCAGTACTTC. The chain joins TRBV5-1 to TRBJ2-7; 8 nucleotides line up with TRBD1. This CDR3 comprises 13 residues. Per the germline V gene, CDR1 is SGHRS and CDR2 is YFSETQ. The V and J ends lost 4 bases and 2 bases, in that order; junction bases with no gene match: 2.

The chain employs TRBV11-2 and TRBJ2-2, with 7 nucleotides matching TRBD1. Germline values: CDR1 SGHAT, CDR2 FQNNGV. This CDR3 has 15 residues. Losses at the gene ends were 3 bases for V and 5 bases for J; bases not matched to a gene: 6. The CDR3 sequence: CASSFDRVGTGELFF. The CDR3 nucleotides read TGTGCCAGCAGCTTCGACAGGGTCGGGACCGGGGAGCTGTTTTTT.

The CDR3 nucleotides read TGTGCCAGCAGCCCCGAGACATATGGCACTGAAGCTTTCTTT. It yields the protein CASSPETYGTEAFF. The J gene is TRBJ1-1, the V gene TRBV5-4; no definite D call. Germline lookup yields CDR1 SGHNT and CDR2 YYREEE (reference sequence). The CDR3 has 14 amino acids. The V gene lost 4 bases and the J gene lost 4 bases, with 14 bases spanning the gap.